This T cell receptor beta chain was recovered during a study of T cell responses to AZD1222 COVID-19 vaccine. This CDR3 region has 16 residues. Germline CDR1 is GTSNPN and CDR2 is SVGIG (reference sequence). V was pared by 1 base and J by 2 bases, with 8 bases of the junction left unmatched. Here immunoSEQ multiplex PCR was the method, and the copy in TCRdb shows in-frame clones only, minus some. The data contain 97,000 or so clones, approximately 87% of them seen just once; the ten biggest clones take up about 2.9%. As concerns this clone: The antigen is undetermined.

General study findings and limits: Clonal diversity was possibly underestimated; the donors were predominantly white British and more often female. CD4 TCRs covered the whole spike, strongest at regions 160-218 and 743-854. Researchers took repertoire samples only after the peak T cell response had come. Epitopes outside B.1.351 and B.1.1.7 mutated regions reportedly drew nearly half of spike TCRs.

The sample was peripheral blood, taken on day 0 of AZD1222 vaccination. This receptor was taken from an adult in good health. V and J are TRBV30 and TRBJ2-1; 7 nucleotides match TRBD2. CDR3 in DNA: TGTGCCTGGAGTGGGTTTGTCGGGAGGACCTACAATGAGCAGTTCTTC. As protein: CAWSGFVGRTYNEQFF.